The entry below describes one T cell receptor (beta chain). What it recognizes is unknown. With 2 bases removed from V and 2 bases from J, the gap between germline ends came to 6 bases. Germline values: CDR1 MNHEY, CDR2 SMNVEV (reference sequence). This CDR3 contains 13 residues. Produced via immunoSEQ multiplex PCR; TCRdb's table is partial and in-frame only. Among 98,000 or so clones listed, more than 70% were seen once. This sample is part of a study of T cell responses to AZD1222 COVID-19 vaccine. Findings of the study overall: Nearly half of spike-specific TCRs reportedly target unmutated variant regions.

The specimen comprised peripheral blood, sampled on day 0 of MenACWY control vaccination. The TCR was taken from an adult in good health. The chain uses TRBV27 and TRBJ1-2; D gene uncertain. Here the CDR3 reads CASSLTQNYGYTF. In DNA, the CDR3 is TGTGCCAGCAGTTTAACACAGAACTATGGCTACACCTTC.